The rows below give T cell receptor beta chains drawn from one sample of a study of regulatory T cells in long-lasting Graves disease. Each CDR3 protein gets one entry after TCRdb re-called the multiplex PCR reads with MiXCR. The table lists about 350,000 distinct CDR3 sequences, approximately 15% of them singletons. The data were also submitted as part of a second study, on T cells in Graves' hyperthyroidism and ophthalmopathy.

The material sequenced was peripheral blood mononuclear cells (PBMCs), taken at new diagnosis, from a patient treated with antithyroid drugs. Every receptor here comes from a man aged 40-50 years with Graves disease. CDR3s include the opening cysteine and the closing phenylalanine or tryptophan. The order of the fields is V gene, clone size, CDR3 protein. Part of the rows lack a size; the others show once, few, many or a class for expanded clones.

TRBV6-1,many,CASKKDRPIEPQHF
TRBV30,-,CAWSTTGANVLTF
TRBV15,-,CATGDLSNQPQHF
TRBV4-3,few,CASSQDFPSGGIVADTQYF
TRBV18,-,CASSPAEGLVGETQYF
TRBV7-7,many,CASSFNRDRGNTDTQYF
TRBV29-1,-,CSVVSSGGTTYEQYF
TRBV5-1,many,CASSLEGVPEKTQYF
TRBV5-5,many,CASSLELAGGYNEQFF
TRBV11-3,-,CASSSRQGVADTQYF
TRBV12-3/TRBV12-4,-,CASSFRDSGELFF
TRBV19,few,CASSIPGQGFGGYTF
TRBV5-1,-,CASSKTPPGGWTEAFF
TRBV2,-,CASSPAGGYGYTF
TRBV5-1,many,CASSSPGQPEQYF
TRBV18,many,CASSWLVADTGELFF
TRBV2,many,CASSEEGEQFF
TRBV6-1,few,CASSQGAEQFF
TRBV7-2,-,CASSLFRGRILPNF
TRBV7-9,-,CASSSAYGYTF
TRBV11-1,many,CASSSGPGGEKLFF
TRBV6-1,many,CASRPPGLAGPSSYNEQFF
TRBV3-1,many,CASSQDRGLEQYF
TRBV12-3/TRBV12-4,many,CASSFGQGGYTF
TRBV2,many,CASRPWVAGDEETQYF
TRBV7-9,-,CASSSGQGALREQCF
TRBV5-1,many,CASSASGARGEKLFF
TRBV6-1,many,CASSDVSGYTEAFF
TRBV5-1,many,CASSLIGYEQYF
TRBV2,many,CASRLAGGSYNEQFF
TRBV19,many,CASSMGPREAYEQYF
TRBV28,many,CASSLEQGGNQPQHF
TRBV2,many,CASSWTANQETQYF
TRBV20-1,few,CSATRRAGELFF
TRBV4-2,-,CASSQLQGLVETQYF
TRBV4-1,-,CASSQLSGGHYEQYF
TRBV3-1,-,CASSQVAGGQHEQYF